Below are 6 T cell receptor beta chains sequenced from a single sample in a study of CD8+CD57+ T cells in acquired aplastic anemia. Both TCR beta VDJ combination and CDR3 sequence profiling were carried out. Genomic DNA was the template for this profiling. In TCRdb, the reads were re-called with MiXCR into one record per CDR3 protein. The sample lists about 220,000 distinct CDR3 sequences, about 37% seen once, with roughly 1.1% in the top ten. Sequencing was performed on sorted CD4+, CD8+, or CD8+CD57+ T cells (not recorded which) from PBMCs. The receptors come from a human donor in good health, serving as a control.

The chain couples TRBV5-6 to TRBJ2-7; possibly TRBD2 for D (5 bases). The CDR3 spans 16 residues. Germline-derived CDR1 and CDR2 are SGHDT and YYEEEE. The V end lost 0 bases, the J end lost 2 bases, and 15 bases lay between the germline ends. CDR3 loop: CASSLVGLGRTYEQYF. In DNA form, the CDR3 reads TGTGCCAGCAGCTTGGTGGGGTTGGGGAGAACCTACGAGCAGTACTTC.

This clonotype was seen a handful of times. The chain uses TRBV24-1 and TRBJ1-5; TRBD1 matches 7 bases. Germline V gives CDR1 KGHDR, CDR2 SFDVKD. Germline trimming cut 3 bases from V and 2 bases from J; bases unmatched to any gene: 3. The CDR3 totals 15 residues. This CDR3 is CATSDPGTGNQPQHF. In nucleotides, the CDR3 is TGTGCCACCAGTGATCCTGGGACAGGCAATCAGCCCCAGCATTTT.

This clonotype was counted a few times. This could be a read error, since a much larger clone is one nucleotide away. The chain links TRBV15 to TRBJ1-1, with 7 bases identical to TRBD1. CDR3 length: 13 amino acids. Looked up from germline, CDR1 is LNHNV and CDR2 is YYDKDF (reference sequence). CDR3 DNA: TGTGTCACCAGCGACAGGGTTAGCACTGAAGCTTTCTTT. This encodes CVTSDRVSTEAFF.

Here the CDR3 reads CASSLHQGNTEAFF. CDR3 bases: TGTGCCAGCAGCTTACATCAGGGGAACACTGAAGCTTTCTTT. This rearrangement joins TRBV7-9 to TRBJ1-1, with TRBD1 as a possible D gene (5 bases). Germline CDR1 reads SEHNR; CDR2 reads FQNEAQ (reference sequence). Trimming took off 2 bases at V and 1 base at J, with 8 bases between the two ends. This CDR3 is built from 14 residues.

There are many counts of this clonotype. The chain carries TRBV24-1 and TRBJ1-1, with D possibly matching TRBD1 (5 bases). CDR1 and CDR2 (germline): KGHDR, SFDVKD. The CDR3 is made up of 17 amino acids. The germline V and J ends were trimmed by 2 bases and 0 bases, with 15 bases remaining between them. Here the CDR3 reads CATSDSSRGHLNTEAFF. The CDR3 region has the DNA TGTGCCACCAGTGATTCCTCGAGAGGACATTTGAACACTGAAGCTTTCTTT.

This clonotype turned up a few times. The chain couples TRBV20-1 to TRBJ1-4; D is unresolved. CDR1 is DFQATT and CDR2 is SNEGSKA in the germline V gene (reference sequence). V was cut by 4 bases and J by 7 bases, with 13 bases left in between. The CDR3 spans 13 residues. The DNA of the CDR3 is TGCAGTGCTACATCTGGGCCAGCTGAAAAACTGTTTTTT. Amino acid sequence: CSATSGPAEKLFF.